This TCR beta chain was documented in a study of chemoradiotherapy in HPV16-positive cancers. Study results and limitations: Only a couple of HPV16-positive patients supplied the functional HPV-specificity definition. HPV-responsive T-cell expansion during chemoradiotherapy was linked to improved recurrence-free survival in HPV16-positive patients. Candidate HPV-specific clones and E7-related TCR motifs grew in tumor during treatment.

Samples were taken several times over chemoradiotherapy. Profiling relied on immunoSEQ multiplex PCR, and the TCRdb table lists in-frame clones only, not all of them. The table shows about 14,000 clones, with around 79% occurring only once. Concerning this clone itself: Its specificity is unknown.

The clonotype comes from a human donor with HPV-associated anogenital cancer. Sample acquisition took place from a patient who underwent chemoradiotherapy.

CDR3 residues: CASSTWGQRRETQYF. CDR3 DNA sequence: TGTGCCAGTAGTACTTGGGGCCAAAGGAGGGAGACCCAGTACTTC. The chain has TRBV19 and TRBJ2-5; D might be TRBD1 or TRBD2, each matching 5 bases. Per germline, CDR1 LNHDA and CDR2 SQIVND (reference sequence). The CDR3 contains 15 residues. V shed 4 bases and J shed 5 bases, with 17 bases lying between them.